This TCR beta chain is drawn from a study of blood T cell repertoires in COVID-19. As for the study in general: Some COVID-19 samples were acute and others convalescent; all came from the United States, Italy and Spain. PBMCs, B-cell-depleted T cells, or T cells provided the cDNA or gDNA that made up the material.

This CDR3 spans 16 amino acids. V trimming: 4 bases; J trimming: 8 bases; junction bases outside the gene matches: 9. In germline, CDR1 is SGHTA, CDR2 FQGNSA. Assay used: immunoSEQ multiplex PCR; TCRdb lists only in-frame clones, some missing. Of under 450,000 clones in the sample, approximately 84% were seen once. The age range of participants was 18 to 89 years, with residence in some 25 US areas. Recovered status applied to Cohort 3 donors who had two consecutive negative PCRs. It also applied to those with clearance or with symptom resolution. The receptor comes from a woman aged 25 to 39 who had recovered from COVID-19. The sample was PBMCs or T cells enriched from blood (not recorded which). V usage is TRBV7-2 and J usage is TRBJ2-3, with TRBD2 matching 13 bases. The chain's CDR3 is CASSSPGLAGWSTQYF. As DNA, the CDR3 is TGTGCCAGCAGCTCACCGGGACTAGCGGGATGGAGTACGCAGTATTTT.